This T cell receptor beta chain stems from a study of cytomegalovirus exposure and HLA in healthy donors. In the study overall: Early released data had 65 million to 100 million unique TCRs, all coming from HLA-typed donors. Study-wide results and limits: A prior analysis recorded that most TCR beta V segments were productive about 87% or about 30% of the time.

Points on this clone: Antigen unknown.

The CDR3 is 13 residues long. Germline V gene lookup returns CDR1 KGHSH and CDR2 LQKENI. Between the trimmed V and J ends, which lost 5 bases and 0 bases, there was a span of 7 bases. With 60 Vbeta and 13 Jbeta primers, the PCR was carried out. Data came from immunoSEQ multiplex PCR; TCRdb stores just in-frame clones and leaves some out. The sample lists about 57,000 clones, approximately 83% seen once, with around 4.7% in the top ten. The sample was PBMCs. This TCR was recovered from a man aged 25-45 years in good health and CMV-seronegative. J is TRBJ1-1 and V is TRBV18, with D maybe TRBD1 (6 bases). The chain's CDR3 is CASSDRLNTEAFF. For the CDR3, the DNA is TGTGCCAGCTCAGACAGGTTGAACACTGAAGCTTTCTTT. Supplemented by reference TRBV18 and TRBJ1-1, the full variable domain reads NAGVMQNPRHLVRRRGQEARLRCSPMKGHSHVYWYRQLPEEGLKFMVYLQKENIIDESGMPKERFSAEFPKEGPSILRIQQVVRGDSAAYFCASSDRLNTEAFFGQGTRLTVV.